Listed below are T cell receptor beta chains from one sample, sequenced in a study of cytomegalovirus exposure and HLA in healthy donors. TCRdb's table, derived via immunoSEQ multiplex PCR, lists solely in-frame clones and lacks some. Of about 130,000 clones in the sample, approximately 85% were seen once. The sequenced sample was PBMCs. The source of these receptors is a boy between 10 and 17 years old in good health and CMV-seronegative. The CDR3 runs from the conserved cysteine through the conserved F or W. The D gene is left open where the match is weak. Clone size is stated in some rows and not others, as once, few, many or a class when expanded.

size: -; J: TRBJ1-2; D: TRBD1; V: TRBV19; CDR3: CASTRDRANYGYTF; DNA: TGTGCCAGTACCCGGGACAGGGCGAACTATGGCTACACCTTC
size: -; J: TRBJ2-3; D: TRBD1; V: TRBV18; CDR3: CASSPPTGGNLGDTQYF; DNA: TGTGCCAGCTCACCACCGACAGGGGGCAACCTGGGGGATACGCAGTATTTT
size: -; J: TRBJ2-1; D: TRBD2; V: TRBV6-5; CDR3: CASSPAGRQTQQFF; DNA: TGTGCCAGCAGCCCAGCGGGGCGACAAACCCAGCAGTTCTTC
size: -; J: TRBJ1-3; D: TRBD1; V: TRBV4-1; CDR3: CASSRGGAGNTIYF; DNA: TGCGCCAGCAGCCGAGGGGGCGCTGGAAACACCATATATTTT
size: -; J: TRBJ1-1; D: -; V: TRBV4-1; CDR3: CASSYTGNTEAFF; DNA: TGCGCCAGCAGTTATACAGGGAATACTGAAGCTTTCTTT
size: few; J: TRBJ2-3; D: -; V: TRBV9; CDR3: CASSATHRGDTQYF; DNA: TGTGCCAGCAGCGCAACCCACAGAGGGGATACGCAGTATTTT
size: -; J: TRBJ1-2; D: TRBD1; V: TRBV19; CDR3: CASSTLDRGRANYGYTF; DNA: TGTGCCAGTAGTACCCTCGACAGGGGAAGGGCCAACTATGGCTACACCTTC
size: -; J: TRBJ1-3; D: -; V: TRBV10-3; CDR3: CAIRYSNSGNTIYF; DNA: TGTGCCATCAGATACTCCAACTCTGGAAACACCATATATTTT
size: -; J: TRBJ2-7; D: -; V: TRBV6-5; CDR3: CASSYSQMTYEQYF; DNA: TGTGCCAGCAGTTACTCGCAGATGACCTACGAGCAGTACTTC
size: -; J: TRBJ1-2; D: TRBD1; V: TRBV6-5; CDR3: CASTPVRTGSYGYTF; DNA: TGTGCCAGCACTCCTGTCCGGACAGGGAGTTATGGCTACACCTTC
size: -; J: TRBJ2-5; D: TRBD2; V: TRBV5-4; CDR3: CASSLSSAGGQETQYF; DNA: TGTGCCAGCAGCTTGTCATCTGCGGGGGGGCAAGAGACCCAGTACTTC
size: -; J: TRBJ2-5; D: TRBD1; V: TRBV27; CDR3: CASSSRDSSQETQYF; DNA: TGTGCCAGCAGTTCCCGGGACAGCTCTCAAGAGACCCAGTACTTC
size: -; J: TRBJ1-5; D: -; V: TRBV4-1; CDR3: CASSLAKREPQHF; DNA: TGCGCCAGCAGCCTAGCGAAGAGGGAGCCCCAGCATTTT
size: few; J: TRBJ2-1; D: -; V: TRBV5-3; CDR3: CASLPGVSSYNEQFF; DNA: TGTGCCAGTCTGCCGGGGGTGAGCTCCTACAATGAGCAGTTCTTC
size: -; J: TRBJ1-5; D: -; V: TRBV6-4; CDR3: CASSDSANQPQHF; DNA: TGTGCCAGCAGTGACTCAGCCAATCAGCCCCAGCATTTT
size: -; J: TRBJ2-7; D: -; V: TRBV5-1; CDR3: CASSLVTDYEQYF; DNA: TGCGCCAGCAGCTTGGTGACAGACTACGAGCAGTACTTC
size: -; J: TRBJ2-1; D: TRBD2; V: TRBV5-1; CDR3: CASSLVSGTSEQFF; DNA: TGCGCCAGCAGCTTGGTTAGCGGGACGTCGGAGCAGTTCTTC
size: -; J: TRBJ2-5; D: -; V: TRBV6-1; CDR3: CASSEAARGTGTQYF; DNA: TGTGCCAGCAGTGAAGCGGCACGGGGGACGGGGACCCAGTACTTC
size: -; J: TRBJ1-2; D: TRBD1; V: TRBV5-1; CDR3: CASSAGQGGDGYTF; DNA: TGCGCCAGCAGCGCGGGACAGGGCGGTGATGGCTACACCTTC
size: -; J: TRBJ1-3; D: TRBD1; V: TRBV9; CDR3: CASSAGTGNSGNTIYF; DNA: TGTGCCAGCAGCGCCGGGACAGGGAACTCTGGAAACACCATATATTTT
size: -; J: TRBJ1-1; D: -; V: TRBV7-9; CDR3: CSSSLGATEAFF; DNA: TGTTCCAGCAGCTTAGGGGCCACTGAAGCTTTCTTT
size: -; J: TRBJ2-4; D: TRBD2; V: TRBV30; CDR3: CAWSPGTRQNIQYF; DNA: TGTGCCTGGAGTCCCGGGACTAGACAAAACATTCAGTACTTC
size: -; J: TRBJ2-7; D: TRBD2; V: TRBV7-8; CDR3: CASSSDSGRGYEQYF; DNA: TGTGCCAGCAGCTCAGATAGCGGGAGGGGGTACGAGCAGTACTTC
size: few; J: TRBJ1-1; D: -; V: TRBV6-5; CDR3: CASRNQGYTEAFF; DNA: TGTGCCAGCCGAAATCAGGGGTACACTGAAGCTTTCTTT